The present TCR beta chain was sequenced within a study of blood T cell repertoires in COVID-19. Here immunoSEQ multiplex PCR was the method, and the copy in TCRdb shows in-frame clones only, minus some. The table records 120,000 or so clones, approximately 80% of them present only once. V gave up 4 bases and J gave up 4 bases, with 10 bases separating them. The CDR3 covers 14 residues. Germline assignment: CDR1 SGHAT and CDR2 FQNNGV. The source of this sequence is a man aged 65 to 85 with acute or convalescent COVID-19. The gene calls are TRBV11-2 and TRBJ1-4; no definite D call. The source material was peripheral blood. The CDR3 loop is CASSSTGFNEKLFF. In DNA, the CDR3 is TGTGCCAGCAGCTCGACGGGATTTAATGAAAAACTGTTTTTT.